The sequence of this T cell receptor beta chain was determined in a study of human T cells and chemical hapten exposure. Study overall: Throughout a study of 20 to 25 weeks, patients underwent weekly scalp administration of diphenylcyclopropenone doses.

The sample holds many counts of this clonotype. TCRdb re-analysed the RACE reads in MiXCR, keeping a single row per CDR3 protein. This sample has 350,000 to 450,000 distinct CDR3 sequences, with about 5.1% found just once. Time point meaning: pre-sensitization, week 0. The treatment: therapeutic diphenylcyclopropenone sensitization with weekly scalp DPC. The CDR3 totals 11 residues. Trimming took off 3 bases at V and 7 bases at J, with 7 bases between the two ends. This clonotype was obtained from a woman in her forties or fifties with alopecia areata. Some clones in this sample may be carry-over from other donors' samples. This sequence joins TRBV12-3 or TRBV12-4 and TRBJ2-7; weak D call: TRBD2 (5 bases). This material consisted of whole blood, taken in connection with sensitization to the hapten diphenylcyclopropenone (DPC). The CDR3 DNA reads TGTGCCAGCAGTTTTTCGGGGGAGCAGTACTTC. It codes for CASSFSGEQYF.